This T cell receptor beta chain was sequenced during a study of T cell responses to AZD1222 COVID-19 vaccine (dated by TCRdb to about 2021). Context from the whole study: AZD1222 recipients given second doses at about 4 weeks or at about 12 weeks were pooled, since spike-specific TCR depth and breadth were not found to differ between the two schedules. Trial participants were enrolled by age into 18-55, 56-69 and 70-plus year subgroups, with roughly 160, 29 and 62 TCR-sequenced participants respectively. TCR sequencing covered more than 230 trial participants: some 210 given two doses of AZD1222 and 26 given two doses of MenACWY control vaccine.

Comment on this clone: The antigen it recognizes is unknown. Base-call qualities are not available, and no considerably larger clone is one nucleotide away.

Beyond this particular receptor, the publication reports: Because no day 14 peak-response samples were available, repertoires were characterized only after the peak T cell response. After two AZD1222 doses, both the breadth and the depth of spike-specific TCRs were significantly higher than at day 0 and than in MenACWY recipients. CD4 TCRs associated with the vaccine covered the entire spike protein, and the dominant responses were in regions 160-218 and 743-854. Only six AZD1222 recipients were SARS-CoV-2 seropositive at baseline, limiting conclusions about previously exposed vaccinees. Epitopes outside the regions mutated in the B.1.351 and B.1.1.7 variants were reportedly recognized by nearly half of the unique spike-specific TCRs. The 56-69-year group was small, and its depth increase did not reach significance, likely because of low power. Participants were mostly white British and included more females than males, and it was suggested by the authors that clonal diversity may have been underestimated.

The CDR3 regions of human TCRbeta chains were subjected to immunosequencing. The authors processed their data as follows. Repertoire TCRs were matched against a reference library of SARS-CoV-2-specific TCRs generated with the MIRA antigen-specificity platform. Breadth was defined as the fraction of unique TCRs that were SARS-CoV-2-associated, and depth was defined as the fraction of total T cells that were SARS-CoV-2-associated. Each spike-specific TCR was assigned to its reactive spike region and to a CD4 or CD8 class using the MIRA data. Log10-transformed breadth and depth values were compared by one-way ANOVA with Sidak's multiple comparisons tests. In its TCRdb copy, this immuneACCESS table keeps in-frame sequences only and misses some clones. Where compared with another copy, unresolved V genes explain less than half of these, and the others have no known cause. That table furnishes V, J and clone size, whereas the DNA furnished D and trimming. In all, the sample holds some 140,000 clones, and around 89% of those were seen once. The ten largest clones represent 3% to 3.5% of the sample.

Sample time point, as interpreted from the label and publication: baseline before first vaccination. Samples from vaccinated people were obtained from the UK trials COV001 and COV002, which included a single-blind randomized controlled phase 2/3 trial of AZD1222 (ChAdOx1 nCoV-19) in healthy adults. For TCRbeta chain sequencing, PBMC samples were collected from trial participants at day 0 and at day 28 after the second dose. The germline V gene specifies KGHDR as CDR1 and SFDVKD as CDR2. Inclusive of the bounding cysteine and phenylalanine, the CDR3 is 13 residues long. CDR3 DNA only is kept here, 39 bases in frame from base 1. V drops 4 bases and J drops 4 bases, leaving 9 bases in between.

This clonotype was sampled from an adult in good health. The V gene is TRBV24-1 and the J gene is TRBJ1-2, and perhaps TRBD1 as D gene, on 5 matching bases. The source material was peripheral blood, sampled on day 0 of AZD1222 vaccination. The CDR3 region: CATSEAGTYGYTF. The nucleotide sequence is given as TGTGCCACCAGTGAGGCAGGGACCTATGGCTACACCTTC.